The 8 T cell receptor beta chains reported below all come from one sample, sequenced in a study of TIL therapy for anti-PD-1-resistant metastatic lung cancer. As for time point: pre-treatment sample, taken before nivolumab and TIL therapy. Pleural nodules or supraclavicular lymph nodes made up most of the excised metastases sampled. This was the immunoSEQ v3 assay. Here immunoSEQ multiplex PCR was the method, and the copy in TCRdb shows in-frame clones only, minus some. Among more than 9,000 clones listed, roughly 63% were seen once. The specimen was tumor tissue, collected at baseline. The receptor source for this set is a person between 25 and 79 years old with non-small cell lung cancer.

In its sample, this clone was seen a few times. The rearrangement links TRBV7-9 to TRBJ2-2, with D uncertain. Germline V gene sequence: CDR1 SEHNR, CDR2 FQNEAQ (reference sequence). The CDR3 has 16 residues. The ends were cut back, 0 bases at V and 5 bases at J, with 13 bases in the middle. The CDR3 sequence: CASSLARLRGTGELFF. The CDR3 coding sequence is TGTGCCAGCAGCTTAGCCCGGTTAAGAGGAACCGGGGAGCTGTTTTTT. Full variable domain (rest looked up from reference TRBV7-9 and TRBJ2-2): DTGVSQNPRHKITKRGQNVTFRCDPISEHNRLYWYRQTLGQGPEFLTYFQNEAQLEKSRLLSDRFSAERPKGSFSTLEIQRTEQGDSAMYLCASSLARLRGTGELFFGEGSRLTVL.

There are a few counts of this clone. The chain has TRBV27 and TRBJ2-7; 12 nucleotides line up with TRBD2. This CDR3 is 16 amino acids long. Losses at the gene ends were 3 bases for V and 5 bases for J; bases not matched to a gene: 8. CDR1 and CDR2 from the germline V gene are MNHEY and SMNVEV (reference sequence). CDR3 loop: CASSLSLAGGPDEQYF. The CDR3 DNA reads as TGTGCCAGCAGTTTGTCCCTAGCGGGAGGGCCAGACGAGCAGTACTTC.

DNA of the CDR3: TGTGCCAGCAGCTTGGGGGCAGGGCCCGAGCAGTACTTC. It codes for CASSLGAGPEQYF. This rearrangement joins TRBV11-2 to TRBJ2-7; TRBD1 might be the D (6 bases). V gave up 3 bases and J gave up 6 bases, with 12 bases separating them. The CDR3 spans 13 residues. The germline V gene encodes CDR1 SGHAT and CDR2 FQNNGV.

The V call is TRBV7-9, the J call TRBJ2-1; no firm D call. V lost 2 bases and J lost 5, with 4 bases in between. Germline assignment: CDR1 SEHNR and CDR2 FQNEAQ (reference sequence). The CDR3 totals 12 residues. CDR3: CASSLRDNEQFF. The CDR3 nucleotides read TGTGCCAGCAGCTTACGGGACAATGAGCAGTTCTTC.

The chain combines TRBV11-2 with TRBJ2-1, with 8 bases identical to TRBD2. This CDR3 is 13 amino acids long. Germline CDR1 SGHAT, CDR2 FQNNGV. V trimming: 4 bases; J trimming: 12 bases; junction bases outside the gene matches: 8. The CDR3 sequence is CASSSLSGVAQFF. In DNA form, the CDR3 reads TGTGCCAGCAGCTCCCTTAGCGGGGTTGCGCAGTTCTTC.

This chain's CDR3 is CAGGWEDTQYF. CDR3 coding DNA: TGTGCCGGGGGCTGGGAAGATACGCAGTATTTT. The chain links TRBV12-3 or TRBV12-4 to TRBJ2-3, with D possibly matching TRBD1 (6 bases). The V end was cut by 11 bases, the J end by 5 bases, with 11 bases between. The CDR3 is made up of 11 amino acids.

The CDR3 DNA reads TGTGCCAGCAGTTTCCAGGGTCAAAATCAGCCCCAGCATTTT. Translated: CASSFQGQNQPQHF. The chain is built from TRBV27 and TRBJ1-5, with D perhaps matching TRBD1 (5 bases). Germline-derived CDR1 and CDR2 are MNHEY and SMNVEV (reference sequence). CDR3 length equals 14 residues. V was trimmed by 3 bases and J by 4 bases, leaving 10 bases between them.

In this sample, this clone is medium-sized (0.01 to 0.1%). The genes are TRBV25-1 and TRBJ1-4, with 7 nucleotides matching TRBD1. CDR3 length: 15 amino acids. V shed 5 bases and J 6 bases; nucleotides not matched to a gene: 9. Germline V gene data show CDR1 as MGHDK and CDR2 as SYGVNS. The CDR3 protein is CASSPADRQHEKLFF. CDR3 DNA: TGTGCCAGCAGTCCGGCGGACAGGCAACATGAAAAACTGTTTTTT.